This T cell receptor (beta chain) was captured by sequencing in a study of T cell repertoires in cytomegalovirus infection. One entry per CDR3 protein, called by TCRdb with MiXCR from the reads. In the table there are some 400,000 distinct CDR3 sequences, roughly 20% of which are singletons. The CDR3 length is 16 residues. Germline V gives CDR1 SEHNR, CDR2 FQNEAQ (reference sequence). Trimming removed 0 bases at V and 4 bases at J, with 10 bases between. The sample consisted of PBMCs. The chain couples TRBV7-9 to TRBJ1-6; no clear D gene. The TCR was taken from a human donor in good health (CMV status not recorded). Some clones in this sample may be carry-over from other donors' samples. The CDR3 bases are TGTGCCAGCAGCTTAGCCCCGGTGGGTTATAATTCACCCCTCCACTTT. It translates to CASSLAPVGYNSPLHF.